This T cell receptor (beta chain) was identified during a study of blood T cell repertoires in COVID-19. Study-wide background: Acute and convalescent COVID-19 specimens originated in the United States, Italy and Spain.

Original data processing: Scientists estimated how many nucleated cells there were by amplifying reference gene primers. Profiling relied on immunoSEQ multiplex PCR, and the TCRdb table lists in-frame clones only, not all of them. V, J and clone size were drawn from that table, and D and trimming were deduced from the DNA. The sample has about 170,000 clones, roughly 86% seen once. CDR1 and CDR2 (germline): LGHNA, YSLEER. CDR3 length: 18 amino acids. With V trimmed by 2 bases and J by 13 bases, 25 bases remained unmatched. The sample comprised peripheral blood. The rearrangement links TRBV4-3 to TRBJ1-1; TRBD1 matches 7 bases. This TCR was sampled from a woman of 80 years or more in a cohort sampled during active or convalescent COVID-19. The CDR3 nucleotides are TGCGCCAGCAGCCAAAAGGGCTCAAGACAGGGCCTTTCTGAACCTCATTTCTTT. Protein sequence: CASSQKGSRQGLSEPHFF.